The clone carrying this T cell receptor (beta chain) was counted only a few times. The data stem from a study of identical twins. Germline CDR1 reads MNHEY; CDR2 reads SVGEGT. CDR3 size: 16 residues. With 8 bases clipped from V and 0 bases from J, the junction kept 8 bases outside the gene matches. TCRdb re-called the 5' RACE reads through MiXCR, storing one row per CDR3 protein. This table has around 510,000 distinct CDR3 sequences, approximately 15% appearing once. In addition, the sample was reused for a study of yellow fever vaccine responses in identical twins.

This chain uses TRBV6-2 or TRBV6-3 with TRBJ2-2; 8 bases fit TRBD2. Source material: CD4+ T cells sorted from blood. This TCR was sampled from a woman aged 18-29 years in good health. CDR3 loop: CASLQSGGANTGELFF. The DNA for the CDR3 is TGTGCCAGCCTGCAAAGCGGGGGTGCGAACACCGGGGAGCTGTTTTTT.